A single sample is the source of the 25 T cell receptor beta chains below, sequenced in a study of T cells in localized non-small cell lung cancer. Here immunoSEQ multiplex PCR was the method, and the copy in TCRdb shows in-frame clones only, minus some. The data contain 45,000 to 65,000 clones, about 90% of them singletons. This specimen was peripheral blood, taken before any cancer treatment. These receptors originate from a man between 40 and 70 years old with stage I squamous cell lung carcinoma.

The chain links TRBV28 to TRBJ2-1, with D perhaps TRBD1 or TRBD2 (6 bases each). The V gene lost 1 base and the J gene lost 4 bases, with 11 bases spanning the gap. This CDR3 has 15 amino acids. Germline V gene lookup returns CDR1 MDHEN and CDR2 SYDVKM. CDR3 sequence reads: CASSLFRGGYNEQFF. In DNA form, the CDR3 reads TGTGCCAGCAGTTTATTCAGGGGAGGATACAATGAGCAGTTCTTC.

The genes are TRBV30 and TRBJ2-2, with a tentative D call TRBD1 (5 bases). CDR1 GTSNPN and CDR2 SVGIG come from the germline V gene (reference sequence). V was cut by 0 bases and J by 4 bases, with 12 bases left in between. The CDR3 totals 15 residues. CDR3 region: CAWSVSRASTGELFF. The DNA of the CDR3 is TGTGCCTGGAGTGTTAGCAGGGCGAGCACCGGGGAGCTGTTTTTT. Variable domain in full (rest from reference TRBV30 and TRBJ2-2): SQTIHQWPATLVQPVGSPLSLECTVEGTSNPNLYWYRQAAGRGLQLLFYSVGIGQISSEVPQNLSASRPQDRQFILSSKKLLLSDSGFYLCAWSVSRASTGELFFGEGSRLTVL.

V usage is TRBV6-4 and J usage is TRBJ2-7; tentatively, D is TRBD1 or TRBD2 (5 bases each). The CDR3 totals 16 residues. Per germline, CDR1 MRHNA and CDR2 SNTAGT. Trimming stripped 6 bases from V and 2 bases from J, with 20 bases between. The CDR3 DNA is TGTGCCAGCAGGCTTTCCCCGGGACGAGGAACCTACGAGCAGTACTTC. Translated: CASRLSPGRGTYEQYF.

The chain uses TRBV7-3 and TRBJ1-1; D is perhaps TRBD1 (6 bases). The CDR3 runs to 14 residues. With 4 bases removed from V and 3 bases from J, the gap between germline ends came to 12 bases. Germline CDR1 and CDR2: SGHTA and FQGTGA. This CDR3 is CASSSQGVYTEAFF. As DNA, the CDR3 is TGTGCCAGCAGCTCACAGGGTGTGTACACTGAAGCTTTCTTT.

The chain combines TRBV2 with TRBJ1-5; D unclear. This CDR3 is 14 amino acids long. V lost 5 bases, J lost 5 bases, and 13 bases lay in between. Germline CDR1 and CDR2: SNHLY and FYNNEI. This CDR3 is CASSRATDDQPQHF. CDR3 DNA: TGTGCCAGCAGTCGCGCGACCGACGATCAGCCCCAGCATTTT.

This chain uses TRBV7-3 with TRBJ1-1; D is unresolved. The CDR3 consists of 14 residues. Germline V gene data show CDR1 as SGHTA and CDR2 as FQGTGA. The ends were cut back, 2 bases at V and 5 bases at J, with 12 bases in the middle. The CDR3 DNA reads TGTGCCAGCAGCTTAGACCATGGGAAAACTGAAGCTTTCTTT. Translating gives CASSLDHGKTEAFF.

In DNA, the CDR3 is TGTGCCAGCAGCTTAGGACAGGGAAGCGACACCTTC. Protein sequence: CASSLGQGSDTF. The chain is built from TRBV13 and TRBJ1-2; tentative D call: TRBD1 (6 bases). In germline, CDR1 is PRHDT, CDR2 FYEKMQ (reference sequence). The CDR3 has 12 amino acids. The ends were cut back, 0 bases at V and 12 bases at J, with 11 bases in the middle.

This clone has just a few counts. This CDR3 is CASSLGDGTSGGGDTQYF. For the CDR3, the DNA is TGTGCCAGCAGTTTGGGTGACGGGACTAGCGGAGGGGGGGATACGCAGTATTTT. This rearrangement joins TRBV28 to TRBJ2-3; 11 bases are shared with TRBD2. In germline, CDR1 is MDHEN, CDR2 SYDVKM. This CDR3 spans 18 amino acids. V lost 3 bases, J lost 6 bases, and 14 bases stayed unmatched. Supplemented by reference TRBV28 and TRBJ2-3, the full variable domain reads DVKVTQSSRYLVKRTGEKVFLECVQDMDHENMFWYRQDPGLGLRLIYFSYDVKMKEKGDIPEGYSVSREKKERFSLILESASTNQTSMYLCASSLGDGTSGGGDTQYFGPGTRLTVL.

The gene calls are TRBV10-1 and TRBJ1-4, with 9 bases fitting TRBD1. The CDR3 loop spans 13 amino acids. After removal of 7 bases from V and 7 bases from J, the junction contained 4 bases not matched to a gene. From germline, CDR1 is WNHNN and CDR2 SYGVQD (reference sequence). CDR3 coding DNA: TGCGCCAGCAATGGGACAGGGAGTGAAAAACTGTTTTTT. It is translated as CASNGTGSEKLFF.

The chain uses TRBV28 and TRBJ1-2; D is uncertain. V gave up 5 bases and J gave up 3 bases, with 16 bases separating them. The length of the CDR3 is 15 residues. The germline V gene has CDR1 MDHEN and CDR2 SYDVKM. CDR3 loop: CASSLAPDGHYGYTF. In DNA form, the CDR3 reads TGTGCCAGCAGTCTCGCCCCGGACGGTCACTATGGCTACACCTTC.

The CDR3 nucleotides read TGTGCCAGCAGCCCACAGGGCGCTGCTGGAAACACCATATATTTT. It specifies CASSPQGAAGNTIYF. This chain joins TRBV7-2 and TRBJ1-3; TRBD1 might be the D (6 bases). This CDR3 contains 15 residues. Germline V CDR1 and CDR2: SGHTA, FQGNSA. Trimming shortened V by 5 bases and J by 2 bases, and 13 bases separated the two germline ends.

This rearrangement joins TRBV7-8 to TRBJ1-5; 9 bases align to TRBD1. Trimming removed 4 bases from V and 5 bases from J; junction bases left unmatched: 6. The CDR3 spans 15 residues. From germline, CDR1 is SGHVS and CDR2 FQNEAQ. The CDR3 DNA is TGTGCCAGCAGCTACTCCGGGACAGGGCATCAGCCCCAGCATTTT. It yields the protein CASSYSGTGHQPQHF.

In its sample, this clone was seen once. The V call is TRBV19, the J call TRBJ2-7; 11 bases match TRBD2. Germline CDR1 LNHDA, CDR2 SQIVND (reference sequence). V shed 2 bases and J 6 bases; nucleotides not matched to a gene: 9. This CDR3 is built from 16 residues. The CDR3 DNA follows: TGTGCCAGTAGTATAATGGGGACTAGCGGTGTCTCCGAGCAGTACTTC. Protein sequence: CASSIMGTSGVSEQYF.

The genes are TRBV12-5 and TRBJ2-5, with a weak D call TRBD1 (6 bases). The CDR3 is made up of 12 amino acids. Germline V gene sequence: CDR1 LGHNT, CDR2 FRNRAP. The V and J ends lost 8 bases and 5 bases respectively, with 12 bases between them. The DNA of the CDR3 is TGTGCTAGTTCTATCAGGGGCGAGACCCAGTACTTC. Its protein product is CASSIRGETQYF.

This clone came up once. This sequence joins TRBV9 and TRBJ2-1; D not certain. CDR3 length equals 13 residues. The V gene lost 7 bases and the J gene lost 7 bases, with 15 bases spanning the gap. Germline CDR1 SGDLS, CDR2 YYNGEE. CDR3 DNA sequence: TGTGCCAGCGCCCGTAGTCCAGAGAATGAGCAGTTCTTC. Translating gives CASARSPENEQFF.

The chain combines TRBV7-6 with TRBJ2-7; either TRBD1 or TRBD2 may supply D (6 bases each). The CDR3 covers 15 residues. The germline gives CDR1 SGHVS, CDR2 FNYEAQ. Trimming shortened V by 1 base and J by 5 bases, and 15 bases separated the two germline ends. CDR3 residues: CASSLEEGGRDEQYF. DNA of the CDR3: TGTGCCAGCAGCTTAGAGGAGGGGGGTCGAGACGAGCAGTACTTC.

The chain uses TRBV18 and TRBJ2-5, with 7 positions matching TRBD1. The CDR3 spans 15 residues. Germline V gene lookup returns CDR1 KGHSH and CDR2 LQKENI. V was pared by 0 bases and J by 7 bases, with 8 bases of the junction left unmatched. The DNA of the CDR3 is TGTGCCAGCTCACCACCGGCAGGGGGTGAGTTGACCCAGTACTTC. Protein sequence: CASSPPAGGELTQYF.

V and J are TRBV9 and TRBJ1-5, with D possibly matching TRBD1 (5 bases). CDR1 and CDR2 (germline): SGDLS, YYNGEE. Trimming took 3 bases from V and 9 from J, leaving 13 bases between them. This CDR3 region has 13 residues. The CDR3, as DNA: TGTGCCAGCAGCGCGGGGGGAGAATCGCCCCAGCATTTT. Its protein is CASSAGGESPQHF. The full variable domain, with the rest looked up from reference TRBV9 and TRBJ1-5, is DSGVTQTPKHLITATGQRVTLRCSPRSGDLSVYWYQQSLDQGLQFLIQYYNGEERAKGNILERFSAQQFPDLHSELNLSSLELGDSALYFCASSAGGESPQHFGDGTRLSIL.

The chain has TRBV27 and TRBJ1-4; no firm D call. In germline, CDR1 is MNHEY, CDR2 SMNVEV (reference sequence). CDR3 size: 14 residues. V was trimmed by 1 base and J by 7 bases, leaving 10 bases between them. CDR3 region: CASSLWGGGEKLFF. The CDR3 region has the DNA TGTGCCAGCAGTTTATGGGGAGGAGGTGAAAAACTGTTTTTT.

The chain employs TRBV15 and TRBJ1-1; D may be TRBD1 (5 bases). Germline values: CDR1 LNHNV, CDR2 YYDKDF (reference sequence). Trimming shortened V by 0 bases and J by 1 base, and 9 bases separated the two germline ends. This CDR3 is 15 amino acids long. DNA for the CDR3: TGTGCCACCAGCAGAGATTCAGGGACGAACACTGAAGCTTTCTTT. Its translation is CATSRDSGTNTEAFF.

The V call is TRBV5-1, the J call TRBJ2-2; D gene unclear. With 2 bases removed from V and 10 bases from J, the gap between germline ends came to 18 bases. In germline, CDR1 is SGHRS, CDR2 YFSETQ. The CDR3 sequence is 15 residues long. As DNA, the CDR3 is TGCGCCAGCAGCTTCCTACGCCCTTCCGCCCTGGAGCTGTTTTTT. This sequence encodes CASSFLRPSALELFF.

The chain has TRBV5-4 and TRBJ2-5, with D unclear. The CDR3 totals 15 residues. Germline V gives CDR1 SGHNT, CDR2 YYREEE (reference sequence). The ends were cut back, 0 bases at V and 4 bases at J, with 13 bases in the middle. CDR3 region: CASSLDPDPRETQYF. In DNA form, the CDR3 reads TGTGCCAGCAGCTTGGATCCGGACCCGCGAGAGACCCAGTACTTC.

V usage is TRBV29-1 and J usage is TRBJ2-1, with a weak D call TRBD2 (5 bases). This CDR3 has 13 amino acids. Trimming removed 0 bases at V and 6 bases at J, with 9 bases between. Germline V CDR1 and CDR2: SQVTM, ANQGSEA. The CDR3 nucleotides read TGCAGCGTTGAAGATCCCCGGGGCAATGAGCAGTTCTTC. Encoded protein: CSVEDPRGNEQFF.

The chain uses TRBV25-1 and TRBJ2-7; TRBD2 matches 10 bases. The CDR3 totals 14 residues. Germline CDR1 and CDR2: MGHDK and SYGVNS. Losses at the gene ends were 5 bases for V and 7 bases for J; bases not matched to a gene: 8. The DNA of the CDR3 is TGTGCCAGCAGTAGGCTAGCGGGAGTGACAGAGCAGTACTTC. As protein: CASSRLAGVTEQYF.

V is TRBV5-1 and J is TRBJ2-5; D not resolved. This CDR3 region has 14 residues. Trimming shortened V by 5 bases and J by 3 bases, and 14 bases separated the two germline ends. Per the germline V gene, CDR1 is SGHRS and CDR2 is YFSETQ. The CDR3 is CASRPLGSEETQYF. DNA for the CDR3: TGCGCCAGCAGGCCGCTTGGATCAGAAGAGACCCAGTACTTC. Based on the CDR3 plus reference TRBV5-1 and TRBJ2-5, the full variable domain is KAGVTQTPRYLIKTRGQQVTLSCSPISGHRSVSWYQQTPGQGLQFLFEYFSETQRNKGNFPGRFSGRQFSNSRSEMNVSTLELGDSALYLCASRPLGSEETQYFGPGTRLLVL.